The TCR beta chain under discussion was sequenced for a study of blood T cell repertoires in COVID-19. Study summary: Samples came from the United States, Italy and Spain, spanning acute and convalescent COVID-19. T cells, B-cell-depleted T cells, or PBMCs provided the cDNA or gDNA that served as material.

CDR1 and CDR2 from the germline V gene are SGHRS and YFSETQ. V lost 2 bases and J lost 6, with 8 bases in between. This CDR3 is built from 13 residues. Per the authors' pipeline: Reference gene primers were amplified, and this amplification served to estimate nucleated cell counts. Some clones are missing from TCRdb's copy, which holds only in-frame ones; the method was immunoSEQ multiplex PCR. V and J calls plus clone size are reproduced from that table; the DNA served to infer D and trimming. The sample has hundreds of thousands of clones; approximately 86% are singletons. This sequence was found in a man between 65 and 85 years old with acute or convalescent COVID-19. Sequencing was carried out using peripheral blood. The chain combines TRBV5-1 with TRBJ2-2; D might be TRBD2 (6 bases). This CDR3 reads CASSLWGAGELFF. The DNA of the CDR3 is TGCGCCAGCAGCTTATGGGGGGCCGGGGAGCTGTTTTTT.